Below, 15 T cell receptor beta chains from the same sample are listed, as sequenced in a study of T cell repertoires in cytomegalovirus infection. The antigens these receptors bind are not known. Using its own MiXCR run on the reads, TCRdb lists one record per CDR3 protein. The table includes about 110,000 distinct CDR3 sequences, around 9.1% detected once. The sequenced material came from PBMCs, sequenced either directly or after in vitro stimulation (not recorded which). The source of these receptors is a human donor in good health (CMV status not recorded). Some clones in this sample may be carry-over from other donors' samples.

This clonotype has a count of ten or more. The chain is built from TRBV5-5 and TRBJ2-7, with D unresolved. This CDR3 region has 14 residues. Germline assignment: CDR1 SGHKS and CDR2 YYEKEE (reference sequence). V was pared by 0 bases and J by 3 bases, with 10 bases between. The DNA of the CDR3 is TGTGCCAGCAGCTTGGTCCTCCGAGACTACGAGCAGTACGTC. Translation: CASSLVLRDYEQYV.

In this sample, this clonotype turned up many times. The chain uses TRBV12-3 or TRBV12-4 and TRBJ1-1, with D unresolved. The germline V and J ends were trimmed by 7 bases and 3 bases, with 9 bases remaining between them. This CDR3 comprises 12 residues. This CDR3 is CASKFGDTEAFF. CDR3 bases: TGTGCCAGCAAGTTCGGGGACACTGAAGCTTTCTTT.

This clonotype was counted a few times. This sequence joins TRBV29-1 and TRBJ2-7; 7 nucleotides align to TRBD2. Germline assignment: CDR1 SQVTM and CDR2 ANQGSEA. The CDR3 loop spans 18 amino acids. V shed 3 bases, J shed 1 base, and the junction held 18 bases outside the gene matches. The CDR3 protein is CSVDGVDAGESLSYEQYF. CDR3 DNA sequence: TGCAGCGTTGATGGGGTAGATGCGGGAGAATCTTTATCCTACGAGCAGTACTTC.

CDR3 sequence reads: CASSQDSGGPGTQYF. As DNA, the CDR3 is TGCGCCAGCAGCCAAGACTCGGGGGGACCAGGAACGCAGTATTTT. This chain uses TRBV4-3 with TRBJ2-3, with TRBD2 matching over 7 bases. Germline V CDR1 and CDR2: LGHNA, YSLEER. The CDR3 sequence is 15 residues long. Germline trimming cut 0 bases from V and 9 bases from J; bases unmatched to any gene: 9.

CDR3 sequence (DNA): TGTGCCAGCAGCTTGGCGGGAGGGATGAATGAGCAGTTCTTC. Protein sequence: CASSLAGGMNEQFF. V usage is TRBV5-6 and J usage is TRBJ2-1; 8 bases line up with TRBD2. Trimming cost V 0 bases and J 7 bases; bases outside gene matches: 3. CDR3 length: 14 residues. Germline loops: CDR1 SGHDT, CDR2 YYEEEE. The full variable domain, in which reference TRBV5-6 and TRBJ2-1 provide the parts outside the CDR3, is DAGVTQSPTHLIKTRGQQVTLRCSPKSGHDTVSWYQQALGQGPQFIFQYYEEEERQRGNFPDRFSGHQFPNYSSELNVNALLLGDSALYLCASSLAGGMNEQFFGPGTRLTVL.

The chain combines TRBV29-1 with TRBJ2-7, with D perhaps matching TRBD1 (6 bases). Germline lookup yields CDR1 SQVTM and CDR2 ANQGSEA. Trimming cost V 4 bases and J 2 bases, with 12 bases left between them. This CDR3 has 13 amino acids. The CDR3 loop is CSVVPGATYEQYF. The CDR3 DNA sequence: TGCAGCGTTGTACCAGGGGCCACCTACGAGCAGTACTTC.

The V call is TRBV29-1, the J call TRBJ2-1, with TRBD2 matching over 8 bases. V lost 4 bases to trimming and J lost 9 bases; unmatched junction nucleotides: 11. The germline V gene has CDR1 SQVTM and CDR2 ANQGSEA. This CDR3 has 14 residues. CDR3 sequence: CSVGSAGGVLEQFF. In nucleotides, the CDR3 is TGCAGCGTTGGTTCTGCGGGAGGAGTTCTTGAGCAGTTCTTC.

In this sample, this clonotype turned up many times. The V and J genes are TRBV4-3 and TRBJ1-2, with a possible D match to TRBD1 (5 bases). CDR3 size: 13 residues. Germline CDR1 is LGHNA and CDR2 is YSLEER. V was clipped by 0 bases and J by 4 bases, with 6 bases between them. The CDR3 sequence is CASSQEGGYGYTF. As DNA, the CDR3 is TGCGCCAGCAGCCAAGAGGGGGGCTATGGCTACACCTTC.

This chain uses TRBV5-4 with TRBJ1-1; TRBD1 aligns across 8 bases. This CDR3 contains 16 residues. Losses at the gene ends were 3 bases for V and 5 bases for J; bases not matched to a gene: 12. Germline CDR1 SGHNT, CDR2 YYREEE (reference sequence). The CDR3 spells CASSWGPGGRGTEAFF. Here the CDR3 DNA reads TGTGCCAGCAGCTGGGGGCCAGGGGGCAGGGGAACTGAAGCTTTCTTT.

This clonotype was seen at least ten times. The chain employs TRBV7-2 and TRBJ2-2; D possibly uses TRBD1 or TRBD2 (6 bases each). V shed 0 bases and J shed 8 bases, with 16 bases lying between them. The CDR3 runs 16 residues. Germline V gives CDR1 SGHTA, CDR2 FQGNSA. Here the CDR3 reads CASSLAGGVPWGELFF. The CDR3 coding sequence is TGTGCCAGCAGCTTAGCCGGGGGCGTACCATGGGGGGAGCTGTTTTTT.

V is TRBV6-5 and J is TRBJ2-5, with 9 bases identical to TRBD1. The CDR3 is made up of 15 amino acids. Per germline, CDR1 MNHEY and CDR2 SVGAGI. The V gene end was trimmed by 6 bases and the J gene end by 2 bases; junction bases not matched to a gene: 7. The CDR3 DNA sequence: TGTGCCAGCAGCCGCCTAGGGACAGGGCAAGAGACCCAGTACTTC. As protein: CASSRLGTGQETQYF.

This clonotype was counted ten times or more. The chain uses TRBV6-5 and TRBJ1-1; TRBD1 might be the D (6 bases). The germline gives CDR1 MNHEY, CDR2 SVGAGI. The CDR3 consists of 14 residues. Trimming cost V 5 bases and J 6 bases, with 16 bases left between them. CDR3 coding DNA: TGTGCCAGCAGTGGGGGTGGGGGGGCTGCTGAAGCTTTCTTT. Its translation: CASSGGGGAAEAFF.

CDR3 amino acids: CASSQGELANYGYTF. The CDR3 DNA sequence: TGCGCCAGCAGCCAAGGGGAGTTAGCTAACTATGGCTACACCTTC. The chain has TRBV4-3 and TRBJ1-2; D gene unclear. Germline lookup yields CDR1 LGHNA and CDR2 YSLEER. V was trimmed by 1 base and J by 0 bases, leaving 9 bases between them. The CDR3 sequence is 15 residues long.

The sample holds many counts of this clonotype. The rearrangement links TRBV11-3 to TRBJ1-2, with D possibly being TRBD1 (5 bases). CDR1 SGHNT and CDR2 YENEEA come from the germline V gene. Trimming stripped 5 bases from V and 4 bases from J, with 14 bases between. The CDR3 has 14 residues. CDR3 sequence reads: CASSIGTMGYGYTF. CDR3 coding DNA: TGTGCCAGCAGCATAGGGACCATGGGCTATGGCTACACCTTC.

The chain couples TRBV5-4 to TRBJ1-2, with 8 positions matching TRBD1. Looked up from germline, CDR1 is SGHNT and CDR2 is YYREEE (reference sequence). CDR3 size: 13 residues. With 4 bases clipped from V and 12 bases from J, the junction kept 11 bases outside the gene matches. CDR3 amino acids: CASSPAAGGEDTF. The DNA of the CDR3 is TGTGCCAGCAGCCCCGCGGCAGGGGGCGAAGACACCTTC.